What follows are 19 T cell receptor beta chains derived from one specimen sequenced in a study of shared clonotypes between healthy human individuals (dated by TCRdb to about 2020). The library was made by the immunoSEQ multiplex PCR assay. Entries here come from immuneACCESS through TCRdb and include only in-frame sequences with V and J called. Some clones fail to appear in such tables; in the studies checked, an unresolved V gene covers under half of the shortfall, and the cause of the remainder is unknown. For this sample there are around 1.6 million clones; 95% to 99% appear just once. Of the sample, around 0.45% is held by the ten largest clones. The specimen was naive CD4+ T cells sorted from blood. The cell subset or site label on this specimen signifies: CD45RA+ positively selected. These TCRs come from a young man in good health.

The chain is built from TRBV5-1 and TRBJ2-5; TRBD1 aligns across 8 bases. The germline gives CDR1 SGHRS, CDR2 YFSETQ. With 4 bases clipped from V and 3 bases from J, the junction kept 2 bases outside the gene matches. CDR3 size: 13 residues. The CDR3 here is CASSMTGEETQYF. As DNA, the CDR3 is TGCGCCAGCAGCATGACAGGGGAAGAGACCCAGTACTTC.

This clone was observed a handful of times. Other DNA sequences in the sample encode the same CDR3. This chain joins TRBV19 and TRBJ2-7; D uncertain. The V end was cut by 4 bases, the J end by 2 bases, with 6 bases between. This CDR3 has 12 residues. CDR1 is LNHDA and CDR2 is SQIVND in the germline V gene (reference sequence). Written as DNA, the CDR3 is TGTGCCAGTAGTAGAACCCCCTACGAGCAGTACTTC. Translated: CASSRTPYEQYF.

The V call is TRBV15, the J call TRBJ2-6, with D unclear. Trimming left V 2 bases short and J 0 bases short, with 17 bases between. Germline V gives CDR1 LNHNV, CDR2 YYDKDF (reference sequence). The CDR3 is made up of 19 amino acids. The DNA for the CDR3 is TGTGCCACCAGCAGACTCCTAGGGCTGATAGACTCTGGGGCCAACGTCCTGACTTTC. Protein sequence: CATSRLLGLIDSGANVLTF.

V is TRBV9 and J is TRBJ2-3, with 7 bases fitting TRBD2. The CDR3 is 15 amino acids. Trimming cost V 4 bases and J 2 bases; bases outside gene matches: 7. CDR1 SGDLS and CDR2 YYNGEE come from the germline V gene. The CDR3 loop is CASSPRDYLTDTQYF. For the CDR3, the DNA is TGTGCCAGCAGCCCCCGGGACTACCTCACAGATACGCAGTATTTT. Filled out from reference TRBV9 and TRBJ2-3, the complete variable domain reads DSGVTQTPKHLITATGQRVTLRCSPRSGDLSVYWYQQSLDQGLQFLIQYYNGEERAKGNILERFSAQQFPDLHSELNLSSLELGDSALYFCASSPRDYLTDTQYFGPGTRLTVL.

The chain carries TRBV7-9 and TRBJ2-7; TRBD1 might be the D (5 bases). Germline CDR1 SEHNR, CDR2 FQNEAQ (reference sequence). This CDR3 contains 13 residues. V lost 7 bases to trimming and J lost 7 bases, with 17 bases between them. CDR3 in amino acids: CASTRVSSGEQYF. The CDR3 coding sequence is TGTGCCAGCACCAGGGTTTCATCAGGGGAGCAGTACTTC.

The chain is built from TRBV6-1 and TRBJ1-1; D not resolved. Germline CDR1 and CDR2: MNHNS and SASEGT. The CDR3 is 14 amino acids. Trimming stripped 7 bases from V and 8 bases from J, with 20 bases between. In DNA, the CDR3 is TGTGCCAGCATACGAGCCCTTAATTCAGAGGAAGCTTTCTTT. Protein: CASIRALNSEEAFF.

This clone was counted only a few times. The chain is built from TRBV19 and TRBJ1-5; TRBD1 aligns across 7 bases. Germline values: CDR1 LNHDA, CDR2 SQIVND (reference sequence). V dropped 5 bases and J dropped 5; count of bases not matched to a gene: 6. This CDR3 contains 14 residues. Here the CDR3 DNA reads TGTGCCAGTAGTGTCGACAGGGCCTATCAGCCCCAGCATTTT. Translating it yields CASSVDRAYQPQHF. Full variable domain (rest looked up from reference TRBV19 and TRBJ1-5): DGGITQSPKYLFRKEGQNVTLSCEQNLNHDAMYWYRQDPGQGLRLIYYSQIVNDFQKGDIAEGYSVSREKKESFPLTVTSAQKNPTAFYLCASSVDRAYQPQHFGDGTRLSIL.

The V call is TRBV6-1, the J call TRBJ1-5, with 9 bases lining up with TRBD1. V was clipped by 4 bases and J by 2 bases; unmatched bases: 6. The V gene's germline CDR1 is MNHNS and CDR2 SASEGT. CDR3 size: 16 residues. The CDR3 DNA reads as TGTGCCAGCAGTGCTTACAGGGGGCCTGGCAATCAGCCCCAGCATTTT. This gives the protein CASSAYRGPGNQPQHF.

J is TRBJ2-1 and V is TRBV15, with 8 bases fitting TRBD2. Germline V lookup: CDR1 LNHNV, CDR2 YYDKDF (reference sequence). The CDR3 totals 17 residues. Losses at the gene ends were 0 bases for V and 3 bases for J; bases not matched to a gene: 7. The CDR3 is CATSRDSSAGGYNEQFF. The CDR3 DNA is TGTGCCACCAGCAGAGACTCCTCGGCGGGGGGCTACAATGAGCAGTTCTTC.

The chain couples TRBV28 to TRBJ1-4; tentative D call: TRBD1 (5 bases). Trimming took off 6 bases at V and 6 bases at J, with 14 bases between the two ends. The CDR3 has 14 amino acids. Looked up from germline, CDR1 is MDHEN and CDR2 is SYDVKM. The CDR3 protein is CASRAWTPDEKLFF. In DNA form, the CDR3 reads TGTGCCAGCAGGGCTTGGACACCCGATGAAAAACTGTTTTTT.

CDR3: CASRVLAGSYNEQFF. The CDR3 bases are TGTGCCAGCAGGGTACTAGCAGGCTCCTACAATGAGCAGTTCTTC. The chain carries TRBV2 and TRBJ2-1, with D possibly TRBD2 on 6 matching bases. V dropped 6 bases and J dropped 0 bases, with 12 bases sitting between them. Germline CDR1 and CDR2: SNHLY and FYNNEI. This CDR3 comprises 15 residues. Filled out from reference TRBV2 and TRBJ2-1, the complete variable domain reads EPEVTQTPSHQVTQMGQEVILRCVPISNHLYFYWYRQILGQKVEFLVSFYNNEISEKSEIFDDQFSVERPDGSNFTLKIRSTKLEDSAMYFCASRVLAGSYNEQFFGPGTRLTVL.

DNA of the CDR3: TGTGCCAGCACGGCAGGGACCTATGGCTACACCTTC. Residues: CASTAGTYGYTF. The chain joins TRBV25-1 to TRBJ1-2, with D tentatively TRBD1 (5 bases). Trimming pared 7 bases from V and 4 bases from J, leaving 10 bases between. CDR1 and CDR2 (germline): MGHDK, SYGVNS. The CDR3 runs to 12 residues.

The gene calls are TRBV9 and TRBJ2-3, with D perhaps TRBD1 (6 bases). The CDR3 spans 16 residues. Germline V lookup: CDR1 SGDLS, CDR2 YYNGEE. V was clipped by 3 bases and J by 3 bases, with 17 bases between them. CDR3 nucleotides: TGTGCCAGCAGCGCCCAACAGGGTTACCAAACAGATACGCAGTATTTT. Translated, it gives CASSAQQGYQTDTQYF.

This sequence joins TRBV6-1 and TRBJ2-7; D might be TRBD1 (5 bases). Germline V CDR1 and CDR2: MNHNS, SASEGT. This CDR3 region has 13 residues. V was clipped by 2 bases and J by 6 bases, with 11 bases between them. CDR3 DNA: TGTGCCAGCAGTGAAAGGGGTTGGAGCGAGCAGTACTTC. It specifies CASSERGWSEQYF.

The chain recombines TRBV7-8 with TRBJ1-5; maybe TRBD1 (6 bases). The CDR3 length is 13 residues. Per germline, CDR1 SGHVS and CDR2 FQNEAQ. The V end was cut by 1 base, the J end by 5 bases, with 6 bases between. The CDR3 DNA is TGTGCCAGCAGCTTAGACAGGGATCAGCCCCAGCATTTT. It yields the protein CASSLDRDQPQHF. Based on the CDR3 plus reference TRBV7-8 and TRBJ1-5, the full variable domain is GAGVSQSPRYKVAKRGQDVALRCDPISGHVSLFWYQQALGQGPEFLTYFQNEAQLDKSGLPSDRFFAERPEGSVSTLKIQRTQQEDSAVYLCASSLDRDQPQHFGDGTRLSIL.

This clone has only one observation. This chain links TRBV14 with TRBJ2-7; no firm D call. CDR1 and CDR2 from the germline V gene are SGHDN and FVKESK. With 2 bases removed from V and 6 bases from J, the gap between germline ends came to 8 bases. This CDR3 has 12 amino acids. The CDR3 DNA is TGTGCCAGCAGCCAATCAGGAGCCGAGCAGTACTTC. Protein sequence: CASSQSGAEQYF.

The genes are TRBV7-9 and TRBJ2-7; D remains unclear. The ends were cut back, 5 bases at V and 1 base at J, with 15 bases in the middle. Germline V gene sequence: CDR1 SEHNR, CDR2 FQNEAQ (reference sequence). The CDR3 runs 15 residues. CDR3 in amino acids: CASSPSGRRSYEQYF. The CDR3 DNA sequence: TGTGCCAGCAGCCCGTCGGGCAGGCGGTCCTACGAGCAGTACTTC.

This chain's CDR3 is CSVEGNQGRTEAFF. CDR3 in DNA: TGCAGCGTTGAAGGGAACCAGGGGCGGACTGAAGCTTTCTTT. The J gene is TRBJ1-1, the V gene TRBV29-1; possibly TRBD1 for D (6 bases). The CDR3 runs to 14 residues. Germline CDR1 reads SQVTM; CDR2 reads ANQGSEA. V lost 1 base to trimming and J lost 5 bases, with 14 bases between them.

The V and J genes are TRBV9 and TRBJ2-7; 7 bases are shared with TRBD1. Per the germline V gene, CDR1 is SGDLS and CDR2 is YYNGEE. Trimming at V came to 3 bases and at J to 6 bases, leaving 3 bases not matched to a gene. The CDR3 loop spans 12 amino acids. The CDR3 sequence: CASSAPGGEQYF. Here the CDR3 DNA reads TGTGCCAGCAGCGCCCCAGGGGGCGAGCAGTACTTC.